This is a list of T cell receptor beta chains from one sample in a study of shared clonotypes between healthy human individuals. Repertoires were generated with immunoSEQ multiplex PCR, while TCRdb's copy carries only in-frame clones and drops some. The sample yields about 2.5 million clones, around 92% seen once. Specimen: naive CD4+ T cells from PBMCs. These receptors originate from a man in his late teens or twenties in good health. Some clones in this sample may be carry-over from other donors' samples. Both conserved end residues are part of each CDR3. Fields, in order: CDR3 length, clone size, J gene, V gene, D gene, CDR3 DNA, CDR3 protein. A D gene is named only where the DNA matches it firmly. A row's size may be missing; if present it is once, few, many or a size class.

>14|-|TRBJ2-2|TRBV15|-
TGTGCCACCAGGTTCAGCCCTAACACCGGGGAGCTGTTTTTT
CATRFSPNTGELFF
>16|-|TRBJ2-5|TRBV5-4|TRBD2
TGTGCCAGCAGCTCAAGCGGGGGGCCATTAATGGAGACCCAGTACTTC
CASSSSGGPLMETQYF
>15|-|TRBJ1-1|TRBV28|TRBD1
TGTGCCAGCAGTTTGTTGCGCAGGGGGCACACTGAAGCTTTCTTT
CASSLLRRGHTEAFF
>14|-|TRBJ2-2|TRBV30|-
TGTGCCTGCTCACCCGAAATCAACACCGGGGAGCTGTTTTTT
CACSPEINTGELFF
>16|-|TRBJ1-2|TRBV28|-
TGTGCCAGCAGTTTACCCGTGGGCAGCCAACTCCGGGGCTACACCTTC
CASSLPVGSQLRGYTF
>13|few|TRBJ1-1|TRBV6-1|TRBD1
TGTGCCAGCAGACGACAGGGGAGCACTGAAGCTTTCTTT
CASRRQGSTEAFF
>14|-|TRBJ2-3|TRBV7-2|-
TGTGCCAGCAGCTTGGGGTTGAGCACAGATACGCAGTATTTT
CASSLGLSTDTQYF
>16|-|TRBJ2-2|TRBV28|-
TGTGCCAGCAGTGGCGGATTTTTGTCAGGGGCCGGGGAGCTGTTTTTT
CASSGGFLSGAGELFF
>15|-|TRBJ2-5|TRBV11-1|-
TGTGCCAGCAGCTTGGGCAGGGTAAATGGAGAGACCCAGTACTTC
CASSLGRVNGETQYF
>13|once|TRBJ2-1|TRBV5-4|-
TGTGCCAGCAGCTTCACAGCTTACAATGAGCAGTTCTTC
CASSFTAYNEQFF
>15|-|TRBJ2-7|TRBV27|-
TGTGCCAGCAGCAATGTAAGACGTCTCCCCTACGAGCAGTACTTC
CASSNVRRLPYEQYF
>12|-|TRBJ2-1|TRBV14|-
TGTGCCAGCAGCAACGGCCGGATCCGGCAGTTCTTC
CASSNGRIRQFF
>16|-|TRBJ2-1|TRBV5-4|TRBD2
TGTGCCAGCAGCTCTCGGACTAGCGGGGTTTACAATGAGCAGTTCTTC
CASSSRTSGVYNEQFF
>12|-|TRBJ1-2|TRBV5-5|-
TGTGCCAGCAGCACTACTAACTATGGCTACACCTTC
CASSTTNYGYTF
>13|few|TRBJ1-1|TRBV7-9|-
TGTGCCAGCAGCCCTCTTGTGAACACTGAAGCTTTCTTT
CASSPLVNTEAFF
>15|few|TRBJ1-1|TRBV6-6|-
TGTGCCAGCAGTGGCCCCAGGGGTAAGAACACTGAAGCTTTCTTT
CASSGPRGKNTEAFF
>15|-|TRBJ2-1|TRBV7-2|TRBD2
TGTGCCAGCAGCTTGCTAGCGGGAGTCTACAATGAGCAGTTCTTC
CASSLLAGVYNEQFF
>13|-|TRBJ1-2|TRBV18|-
TGTGCCAGCTCACCATCCTGGAACTATGGCTACACCTTC
CASSPSWNYGYTF
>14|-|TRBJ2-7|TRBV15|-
TGTGCCACCAGCAGAGACGGGGGGCGCGGCGAGCAGTACTTC
CATSRDGGRGEQYF
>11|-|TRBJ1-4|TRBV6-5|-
TGTGCCGTATCTTTTAAGGCAAAACTGTTTTTT
CAVSFKAKLFF
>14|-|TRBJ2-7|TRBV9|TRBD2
TGTGCCAGCAGCGTAGCCAGCGGGAGCTACGAGCAGTACTTC
CASSVASGSYEQYF
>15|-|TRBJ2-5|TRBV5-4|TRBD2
TGTGCCAGCGGTGGTGGCAGCGGGACTTTGGAGACCCAGTACTTC
CASGGGSGTLETQYF
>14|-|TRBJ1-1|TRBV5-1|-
TGCGCCAGCAGCTTAGGGGAATATGGAACTGAAGCTTTCTTT
CASSLGEYGTEAFF
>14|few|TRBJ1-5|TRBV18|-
TGTGCCAGCTCACCAATGATTAGCAATCAGCCCCAGCATTTT
CASSPMISNQPQHF
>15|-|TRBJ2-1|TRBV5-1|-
TGCGCCAGCAGCTTGGTCGGGAGCTCCTACAATGAGCAGTTCTTC
CASSLVGSSYNEQFF
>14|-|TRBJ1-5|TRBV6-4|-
TGTGCCAGCAGTGAGACAGTAAGCAATCAGCCCCAGCATTTT
CASSETVSNQPQHF
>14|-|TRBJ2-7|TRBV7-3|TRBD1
TGTGCCAGCAGCTTCCGACAGGGGTCCAACGAGCAGTACTTC
CASSFRQGSNEQYF
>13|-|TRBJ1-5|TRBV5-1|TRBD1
TGCGCCAGCAGCTCAGGGGGCGGGCAGCCCCAGCATTTT
CASSSGGGQPQHF
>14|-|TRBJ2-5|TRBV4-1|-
TGCGCCAGCAGCCTGCAGACGGTACAAGAGACCCAGTACTTC
CASSLQTVQETQYF
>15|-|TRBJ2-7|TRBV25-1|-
TGTGCCAGCAGTGGAATGGGACTGGGGGTTCGCGAGCAGTACTTC
CASSGMGLGVREQYF
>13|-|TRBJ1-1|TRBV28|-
TGTGCCAGCAGGCGGACAGCAAACACTGAAGCTTTCTTT
CASRRTANTEAFF
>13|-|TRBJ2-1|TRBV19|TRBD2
TGTGCCAGTAGTATCGGGAGGTACAATGAGCAGTTCTTC
CASSIGRYNEQFF
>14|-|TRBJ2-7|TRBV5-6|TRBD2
TGTGCCAGCAGCTTTTGGCTAGCGGATTACGAGCAGTACTTC
CASSFWLADYEQYF
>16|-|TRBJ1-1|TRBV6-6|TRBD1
TGTGCCAGCAGTTACGGGACAGGGCTCCTGAACACTGAAGCTTTCTTT
CASSYGTGLLNTEAFF
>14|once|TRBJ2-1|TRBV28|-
TGTGCCAGCAGCCGACAGTCCTCCTACAATGAGCAGTTCTTC
CASSRQSSYNEQFF
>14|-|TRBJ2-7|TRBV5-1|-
TGCGCCAGCAGCTTGGAAGAGGGCCACTACGAGCAGTACTTC
CASSLEEGHYEQYF
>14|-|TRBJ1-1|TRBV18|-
TGTGCCAGCTCACCAACCGGGGCGAACACTGAAGCTTTCTTT
CASSPTGANTEAFF
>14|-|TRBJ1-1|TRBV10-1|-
TGCGCCAGCAGTGAGTACGCAATCGACACTGAAGCTTTCTTT
CASSEYAIDTEAFF
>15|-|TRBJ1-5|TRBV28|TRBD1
TGTGCCAGCAGCACCGGGACAGGGTTTAATCAGCCCCAGCATTTT
CASSTGTGFNQPQHF
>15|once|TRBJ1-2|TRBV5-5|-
TGTGCCAGCACCTTGAGGGACACCCCTAACTATGGCTACACCTTC
CASTLRDTPNYGYTF
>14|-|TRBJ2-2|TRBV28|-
TGTGCCAGCAGTTTAGGGCCAGGGTCCGGGGAGCTGTTTTTT
CASSLGPGSGELFF
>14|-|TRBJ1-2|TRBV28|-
TGTGCCAGCAGTTTGGCTGGGGGGCTGTCTGGCTACACCTTC
CASSLAGGLSGYTF
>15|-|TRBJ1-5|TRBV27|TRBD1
TGTGCCAGCAGTTTATCGTATGGGACAGGGTACCCCCAGCATTTT
CASSLSYGTGYPQHF
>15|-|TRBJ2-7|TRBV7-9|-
TGTGCCAGCAGCTTAGGCGACGAGAGGGGGGGCGAGCAGTACTTC
CASSLGDERGGEQYF
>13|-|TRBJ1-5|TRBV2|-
TGTGCCAGCAGTCAGGACAGAGGGCAGCCCCAGCATTTT
CASSQDRGQPQHF
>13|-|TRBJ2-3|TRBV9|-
TGTGCCAGCAGCGTATGGGTCAAAGATACGCAGTATTTT
CASSVWVKDTQYF
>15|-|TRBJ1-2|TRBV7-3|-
TGTGCCAGCAGCTTATATTCCAGGGAGTACTATGGCTACACCTTC
CASSLYSREYYGYTF
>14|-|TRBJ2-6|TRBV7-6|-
TGTGCCAGCACTCGGAGGGCTGGGGCCAACGTCCTGACTTTC
CASTRRAGANVLTF
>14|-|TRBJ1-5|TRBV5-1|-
TGCGCCAGCAGCTTGGTACCAGACAATCAGCCCCAGCATTTT
CASSLVPDNQPQHF
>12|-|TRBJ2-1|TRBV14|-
TGTGCCAGCAGCCTTTCGTTCTATGAGCAGTTCTTC
CASSLSFYEQFF